Sequencing of this TCR beta chain was carried out in a study of T-cell reconstitution after alpha-beta-depleted transplantation in children (TCRdb year 2016). About the study as a whole: T-cell immune reconstitution after TCRalphabeta/CD19-depleted allogeneic hematopoietic cell transplantation in children was quantitatively tracked in the study by means of TCR repertoire profiling.

This clonotype was picked up a small number of times. Its antigen is not yet known. No much larger clone is present one base from it, and per-base qualities are unavailable. CDR3 length: 18 amino acids, cysteine to phenylalanine. Here the CDR3 DNA is all that survives: 54 bases in frame from base 1. V loses 6 bases, J loses 1 base, and the germline ends lie 19 bases apart. Receptors were amplified or captured by PCR. Sequencing instrument: Illumina HiSeq 2500. To normalize quantification of the TCRbeta repertoire, the TCR libraries were built with molecular barcoding that relied on unique molecular identifiers. TCRdb trimmed public reads at Q25 via fastp, called clones via MiXCR and kept in-frame beta chains. Entries are consolidated by CDR3 protein sequence, retaining the most common genes and DNA. This sample has some 490,000 distinct CDR3 sequences in its table, and approximately 12% of those were observed once. The ten largest clones add up to under 7% of the sample.

This sequence was found in a human donor who donated a stem cell graft to a child with combined immunodeficiency. The sequence links TRBV12-3 or TRBV12-4 to TRBJ2-6; the D gene is perhaps TRBD1, on 5 matching bases. The sequencing used PBMCs from the stem cell graft donor, collected from the stem cell graft. Read as DNA, the sequence is TGTGCCAGCAGCCCCCCAGGGATCCCCAAATCTGGGGCCAACGTCCTGACTTTC. This gives the protein CASSPPGIPKSGANVLTF.